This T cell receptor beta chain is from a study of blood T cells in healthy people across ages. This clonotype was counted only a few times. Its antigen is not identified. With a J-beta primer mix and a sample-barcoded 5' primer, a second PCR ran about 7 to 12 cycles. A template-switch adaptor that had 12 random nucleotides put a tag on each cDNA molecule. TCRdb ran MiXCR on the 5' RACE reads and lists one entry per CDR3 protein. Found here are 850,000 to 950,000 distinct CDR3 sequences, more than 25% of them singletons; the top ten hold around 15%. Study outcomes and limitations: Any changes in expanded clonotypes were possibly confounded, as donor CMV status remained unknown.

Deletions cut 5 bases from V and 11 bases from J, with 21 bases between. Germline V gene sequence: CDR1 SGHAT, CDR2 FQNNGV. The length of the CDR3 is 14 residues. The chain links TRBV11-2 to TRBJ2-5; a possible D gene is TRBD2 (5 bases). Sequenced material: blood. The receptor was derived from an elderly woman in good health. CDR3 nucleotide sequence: TGTGCCAGCAGCCAAAACCGGGAACCTCGCTTGCAGTACTTC. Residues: CASSQNREPRLQYF. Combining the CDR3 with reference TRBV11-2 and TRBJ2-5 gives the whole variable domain EAGVAQSPRYKIIEKRQSVAFWCNPISGHATLYWYQQILGQGPKLLIQFQNNGVVDDSQLPKDRFSAERLKGVDSTLKIQPAKLEDSAVYLCASSQNREPRLQYFGPGTRLLVL.